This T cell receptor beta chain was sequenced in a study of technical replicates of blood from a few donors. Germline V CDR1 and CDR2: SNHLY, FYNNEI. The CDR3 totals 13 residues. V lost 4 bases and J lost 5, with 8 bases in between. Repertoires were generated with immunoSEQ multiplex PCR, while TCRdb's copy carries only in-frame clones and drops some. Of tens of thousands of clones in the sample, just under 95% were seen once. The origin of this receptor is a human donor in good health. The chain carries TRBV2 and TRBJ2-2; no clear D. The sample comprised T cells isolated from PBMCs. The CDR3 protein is CASSVSSTGELFF. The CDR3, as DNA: TGTGCCAGCAGTGTGAGTTCAACCGGGGAGCTGTTTTTT. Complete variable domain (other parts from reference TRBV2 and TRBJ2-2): EPEVTQTPSHQVTQMGQEVILRCVPISNHLYFYWYRQILGQKVEFLVSFYNNEISEKSEIFDDQFSVERPDGSNFTLKIRSTKLEDSAMYFCASSVSSTGELFFGEGSRLTVL.